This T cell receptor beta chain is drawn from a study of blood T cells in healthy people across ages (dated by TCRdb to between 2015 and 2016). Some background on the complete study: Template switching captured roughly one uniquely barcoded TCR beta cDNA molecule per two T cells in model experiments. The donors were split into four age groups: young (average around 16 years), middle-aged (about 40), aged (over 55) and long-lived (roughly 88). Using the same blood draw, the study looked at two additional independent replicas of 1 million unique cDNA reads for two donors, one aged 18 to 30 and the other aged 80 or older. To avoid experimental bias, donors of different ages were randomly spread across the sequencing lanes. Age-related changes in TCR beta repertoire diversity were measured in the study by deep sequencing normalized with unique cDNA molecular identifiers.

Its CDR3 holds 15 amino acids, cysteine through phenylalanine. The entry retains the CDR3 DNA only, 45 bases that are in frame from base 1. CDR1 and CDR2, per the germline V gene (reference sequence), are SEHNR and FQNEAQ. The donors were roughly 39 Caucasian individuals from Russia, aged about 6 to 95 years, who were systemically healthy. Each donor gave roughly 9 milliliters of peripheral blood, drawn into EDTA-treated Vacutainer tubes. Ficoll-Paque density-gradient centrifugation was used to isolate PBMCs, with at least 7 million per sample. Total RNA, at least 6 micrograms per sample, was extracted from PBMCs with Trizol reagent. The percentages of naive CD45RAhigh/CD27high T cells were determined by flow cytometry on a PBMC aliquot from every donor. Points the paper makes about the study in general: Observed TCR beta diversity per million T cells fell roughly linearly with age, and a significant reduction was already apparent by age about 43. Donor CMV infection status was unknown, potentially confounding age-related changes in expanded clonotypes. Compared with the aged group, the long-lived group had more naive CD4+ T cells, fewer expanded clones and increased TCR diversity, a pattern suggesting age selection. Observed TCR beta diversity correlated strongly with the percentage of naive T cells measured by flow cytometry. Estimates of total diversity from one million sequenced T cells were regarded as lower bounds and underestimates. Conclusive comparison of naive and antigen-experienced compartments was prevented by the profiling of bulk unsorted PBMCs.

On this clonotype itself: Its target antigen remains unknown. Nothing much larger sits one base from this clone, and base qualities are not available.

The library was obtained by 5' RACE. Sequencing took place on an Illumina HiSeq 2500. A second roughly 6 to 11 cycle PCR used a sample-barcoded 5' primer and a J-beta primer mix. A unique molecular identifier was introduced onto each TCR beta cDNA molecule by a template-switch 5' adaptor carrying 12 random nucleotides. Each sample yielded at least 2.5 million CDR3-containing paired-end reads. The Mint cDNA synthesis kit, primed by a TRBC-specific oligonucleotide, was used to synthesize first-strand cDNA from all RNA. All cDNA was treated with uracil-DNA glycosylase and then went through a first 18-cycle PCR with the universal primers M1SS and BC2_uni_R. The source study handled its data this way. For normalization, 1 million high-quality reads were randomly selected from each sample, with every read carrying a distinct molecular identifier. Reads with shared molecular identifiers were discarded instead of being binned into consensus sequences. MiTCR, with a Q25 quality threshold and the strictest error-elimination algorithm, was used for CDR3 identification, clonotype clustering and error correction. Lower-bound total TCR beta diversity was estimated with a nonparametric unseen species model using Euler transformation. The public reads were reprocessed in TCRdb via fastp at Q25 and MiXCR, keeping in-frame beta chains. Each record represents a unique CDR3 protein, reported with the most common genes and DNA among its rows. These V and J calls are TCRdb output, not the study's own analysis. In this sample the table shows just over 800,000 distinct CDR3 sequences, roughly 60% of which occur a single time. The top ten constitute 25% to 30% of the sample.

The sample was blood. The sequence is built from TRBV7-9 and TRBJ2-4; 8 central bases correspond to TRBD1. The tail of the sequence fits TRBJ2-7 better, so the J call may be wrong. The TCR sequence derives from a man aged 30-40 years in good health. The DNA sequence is TGTGCCAGCAGCTTAGTGCCAGGGGGCACCTACGAGCAGTACTTC. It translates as CASSLVPGGTYEQYF.